Below are 30 T cell receptor beta chains sequenced from a single sample in a study of blood T cell repertoires in COVID-19 (dated by TCRdb to 2018 to 2020). The receptor library was made with the immunoSEQ multiplex PCR assay. TCRdb stores this immuneACCESS table with in-frame sequences only. Part of the clones is absent; in the studies checked, under half of the shortfall reflects unresolved V genes, and no reason is known for the rest. Present in this sample are about 88,000 clones, roughly 87% of which were seen just once. Around 17% of the sample rests with the top ten. Material: peripheral blood. These receptors all come from a woman aged 60 to 75 with COVID-19, enrolled during active disease.

This clone has just one count. V usage is TRBV15 and J usage is TRBJ1-1; no firm D call. The CDR3 covers 15 residues. Germline assignment: CDR1 LNHNV and CDR2 YYDKDF (reference sequence). Trimming cost V 1 base and J 4 bases, with 13 bases left between them. In DNA, the CDR3 is TGTGCCACCAGCAGAGGACGGAGAATCGGCACTGAAGCTTTCTTT. Its translation is CATSRGRRIGTEAFF.

CDR3 nucleotide sequence: TGTGCCACCGCAGGGGGGAATCGTGGTGGGACCCAGTACTTC. Translation gives CATAGGNRGGTQYF. This chain joins TRBV19 and TRBJ2-5, with D perhaps TRBD1 (7 bases). This CDR3 has 14 amino acids. Per the germline V gene, CDR1 is LNHDA and CDR2 is SQIVND (reference sequence). Trimming shortened V by 10 bases and J by 7 bases, and 22 bases separated the two germline ends.

In this sample, this clone turned up once. The rearrangement uses TRBV18 and TRBJ1-1; no firm D call. Germline V gene lookup returns CDR1 KGHSH and CDR2 LQKENI. The CDR3 is 11 amino acids. V was shortened by 2 bases and J by 8 bases, with 6 bases between the two germline ends. The DNA for the CDR3 is TGTGCCAGCTCACCAGGGAGGGAAGCTTTCTTT. Its protein is CASSPGREAFF. The full variable domain, its missing parts supplied by reference TRBV18 and TRBJ1-1, is NAGVMQNPRHLVRRRGQEARLRCSPMKGHSHVYWYRQLPEEGLKFMVYLQKENIIDESGMPKERFSAEFPKEGPSILRIQQVVRGDSAAYFCASSPGREAFFGQGTRLTVV.

This clone showed up just once. The genes are TRBV27 and TRBJ2-1; 7 nucleotides align to TRBD1. Germline-derived CDR1 and CDR2 are MNHEY and SMNVEV (reference sequence). Losses at the gene ends were 5 bases for V and 2 bases for J; bases not matched to a gene: 6. The CDR3 totals 15 residues. The CDR3 region has the DNA TGTGCCAGCAGTCTTGGACAGGTCGCCTACAATGAGCAGTTCTTC. It specifies CASSLGQVAYNEQFF.

The chain uses TRBV4-1 and TRBJ2-1, with 9 bases aligning to TRBD2. The germline V gene encodes CDR1 MGHRA and CDR2 YSYEKL. The trim removed 1 base at V and 2 bases at J, leaving 12 bases unmatched. The CDR3 is 19 amino acids. Here the CDR3 reads CASSQAFTSGSSPYNEQFF. CDR3 sequence (DNA): TGCGCCAGCAGCCAAGCGTTCACTAGCGGGTCGTCACCCTACAATGAGCAGTTCTTC.

This chain connects TRBV27 to TRBJ1-4; TRBD1 aligns across 10 bases. V trimming: 6 bases; J trimming: 3 bases; junction bases outside the gene matches: 1. CDR3 length equals 14 residues. Germline V CDR1 and CDR2: MNHEY, SMNVEV (reference sequence). The CDR3 sequence: CASSGTGANEKLFF. CDR3 sequence (DNA): TGTGCCAGCAGCGGGACAGGGGCTAATGAAAAACTGTTTTTT. Drawing the rest from reference TRBV27 and TRBJ1-4, the complete variable domain is EAQVTQNPRYLITVTGKKLTVTCSQNMNHEYMSWYRQDPGLGLRQIYYSMNVEVTDKGDVPEGYKVSRKEKRNFPLILESPSPNQTSLYFCASSGTGANEKLFFGSGTQLSVL.

Of note for this clone: This sample includes further DNA sequences coding for the same CDR3. The J gene is TRBJ1-2, the V gene TRBV18; 9 bases agree with TRBD1. The ends lost 3 bases at V and 8 bases at J; junction bases unmatched: 4. The germline V gene has CDR1 KGHSH and CDR2 LQKENI. The CDR3 is made up of 13 amino acids. The CDR3 region has the DNA TGTGCCAGCTCACCGGGACAGGGAGAGGGCTACACCTTC. Its protein is CASSPGQGEGYTF.

V gene TRBV11-2 combines with J gene TRBJ2-2; 8 bases are shared with TRBD2. The CDR3 runs to 16 residues. Germline V gives CDR1 SGHAT, CDR2 FQNNGV. Trimming cost V 3 bases and J 1 base; bases outside gene matches: 4. The CDR3 region is CASSFHAGGNTGELFF. CDR3 in DNA: TGTGCCAGCAGCTTCCATGCGGGGGGGAACACCGGGGAGCTGTTTTTT.

This chain joins TRBV9 and TRBJ1-1; weak D call: TRBD1 (5 bases). CDR1 and CDR2 (germline): SGDLS, YYNGEE. This CDR3 comprises 15 residues. Trimming took off 3 bases at V and 0 bases at J, with 12 bases between the two ends. The CDR3 is CASSAQGFMNTEAFF. CDR3 DNA sequence: TGTGCCAGCAGCGCCCAGGGATTTATGAACACTGAAGCTTTCTTT.

The DNA for the CDR3 is TGTGCCAGCAGCCTAGGACAGCGCACTGAAGCTTTCTTT. The encoded protein is CASSLGQRTEAFF. The chain recombines TRBV9 with TRBJ1-1; the D gene is possibly TRBD1 (6 bases). CDR3 length: 13 amino acids. The V end lost 4 bases, the J end lost 4 bases, and 11 bases lay between the germline ends. Germline V gives CDR1 SGDLS, CDR2 YYNGEE.

As to this clone: A junction end diverges from the germline sequence, so it may reflect a read error. The chain links TRBV24-1 to TRBJ1-5; 10 bases are a match to TRBD1. CDR3 length equals 18 residues. The germline gives CDR1 KGHDR, CDR2 SFDVKD. The CDR3: CAASDPSGTGVGDQPQHF. The DNA for the CDR3 is TGTGCCGCCAGTGATCCCTCCGGGACAGGGGTCGGCGATCAGCCCCAGCATTTT.

This clone was seen a single time. The chain is built from TRBV11-2 and TRBJ2-7; unclear D gene. V lost 2 bases, J lost 4 bases, and 9 bases lay in between. This CDR3 is 13 amino acids long. Germline CDR1 SGHAT, CDR2 FQNNGV. The CDR3 DNA follows: TGTGCCAGCAGCTTAAGGCAGGCGTACGAGCAGTACTTC. Its translation: CASSLRQAYEQYF.

This sequence joins TRBV27 and TRBJ1-2; a possible D gene is TRBD1 (5 bases). V was trimmed by 7 bases and J by 8 bases, leaving 20 bases between them. This CDR3 has 14 residues. The germline V gene encodes CDR1 MNHEY and CDR2 SMNVEV (reference sequence). The CDR3 bases are TGTGCCAGCACCGCGTCGGGGGGTTCCTACGGCTACACCTTC. Translating gives CASTASGGSYGYTF.

This chain joins TRBV20-1 and TRBJ2-5; D unclear. The CDR3 totals 12 residues. CDR1 is DFQATT and CDR2 is SNEGSKA in the germline V gene (reference sequence). The V gene lost 3 bases and the J gene lost 7 bases, with 12 bases spanning the gap. DNA of the CDR3: TGCAGTGCTAGTTCCAGTACGGGGACCCAGTACTTC. It is translated as CSASSSTGTQYF.

The chain joins TRBV7-2 to TRBJ1-3; TRBD1 agrees at 9 bases. This CDR3 is built from 15 residues. V shed 4 bases and J 4 bases; nucleotides not matched to a gene: 5. CDR1 and CDR2 from the germline V gene are SGHTA and FQGNSA. CDR3 sequence reads: CASSSGQGRGNTIYF. The CDR3, as DNA: TGTGCCAGCAGCTCTGGACAGGGGAGAGGAAACACCATATATTTT.

The chain combines TRBV27 with TRBJ2-1, with 7 nucleotides matching TRBD2. Per germline, CDR1 MNHEY and CDR2 SMNVEV (reference sequence). CDR3 length equals 15 residues. With 4 bases clipped from V and 4 bases from J, the junction kept 7 bases outside the gene matches. The CDR3 here is CASSWRGGKYNEQFF. The CDR3 nucleotides read TGTGCCAGCAGTTGGCGCGGGGGTAAATACAATGAGCAGTTCTTC.

This chain links TRBV3-1 (or the pseudogene TRBV3-2) with TRBJ2-3, with D perhaps TRBD2 (7 bases). Germline V gene data show CDR1 as LGHDT and CDR2 as YNNKEL (reference sequence). The CDR3 runs to 15 residues. V was clipped by 7 bases and J by 4 bases, with 18 bases between them. The CDR3 DNA is TGTGCCAGCACCCCATCGGGGGGCCTCGCAGATACGCAGTATTTT. Translated: CASTPSGGLADTQYF.

The chain carries TRBV6-2 or TRBV6-3 and TRBJ1-1; D remains ambiguous. The germline V gene encodes CDR1 MNHEY and CDR2 SVGEGT. This CDR3 has 16 residues. Between the trimmed V and J ends, which lost 4 bases and 0 bases, there was a span of 15 bases. CDR3 DNA: TGTGCCAGCAGTTTGGTCCAGGTCACGATGAACACTGAAGCTTTCTTT. Translating gives CASSLVQVTMNTEAFF.

This chain links TRBV5-1 with TRBJ2-3; D is perhaps TRBD2 (5 bases). Germline V CDR1 and CDR2: SGHRS, YFSETQ. The CDR3 totals 15 residues. Trimming removed 6 bases at V and 4 bases at J, with 18 bases between. The CDR3 here is CASIPLGFGADTQYF. CDR3 DNA: TGCGCCAGCATCCCACTGGGATTCGGGGCAGATACGCAGTATTTT.

The chain combines TRBV18 with TRBJ2-7; TRBD2 is a possible D gene (6 bases). The CDR3 totals 13 residues. Germline lookup yields CDR1 KGHSH and CDR2 LQKENI. The V and J ends lost 3 bases and 7 bases respectively, with 13 bases between them. CDR3 bases: TGTGCCAGCTCACCCACCGGGGGAGGTGAGCAGTACTTC. Its protein is CASSPTGGGEQYF.

V and J are TRBV18 and TRBJ2-7; TRBD1 agrees at 10 bases. The CDR3 has 14 amino acids. CDR1 and CDR2 (germline): KGHSH, LQKENI. V trimming: 4 bases; J trimming: 2 bases; junction bases outside the gene matches: 2. This CDR3 is CASSLGTGAYEQYF. The CDR3 DNA follows: TGTGCCAGCTCACTGGGGACAGGGGCCTACGAGCAGTACTTC.

This clone was seen a single time. This chain uses TRBV19 with TRBJ1-1, with D unclear. Trimming removed 3 bases from V and 5 bases from J, with 10 bases in between. CDR1 is LNHDA and CDR2 is SQIVND in the germline V gene (reference sequence). This CDR3 contains 13 residues. The chain's CDR3 is CASSMVRGTEAFF. The CDR3 coding sequence is TGTGCCAGTAGTATGGTTCGGGGAACTGAAGCTTTCTTT.

The rearrangement links TRBV27 to TRBJ2-7; TRBD1 matches 8 bases. This CDR3 is 19 amino acids long. The V segment lost 0 bases and the J segment 0 bases; nucleotides outside the gene matches: 13. Germline CDR1 reads MNHEY; CDR2 reads SMNVEV (reference sequence). This CDR3 is CASSLSSPGQAAFSYEQYF. The CDR3 nucleotides are TGTGCCAGCAGTTTATCGAGCCCGGGACAGGCCGCCTTCTCCTACGAGCAGTACTTC.

This sequence joins TRBV19 and TRBJ2-5; 11 bases are shared with TRBD2. Germline CDR1 LNHDA, CDR2 SQIVND (reference sequence). This CDR3 has 15 residues. V shed 5 bases and J 5 bases; nucleotides not matched to a gene: 7. CDR3 sequence: CASSYSGGARETQYF. CDR3 sequence (DNA): TGTGCCAGTAGTTATAGCGGGGGGGCCCGGGAGACCCAGTACTTC.

The rearrangement joins TRBV11-2 to TRBJ1-6; 8 bases are a match to TRBD1. J lost 6 bases, V lost 5 bases, and 9 bases had no gene match. Per the germline V gene, CDR1 is SGHAT and CDR2 is FQNNGV. CDR3 length equals 16 residues. CDR3 nucleotide sequence: TGTGCCAGCAGCCGAAAGAGGACAGGGACTAATTCACCCCTCCACTTT. Translated: CASSRKRTGTNSPLHF.

The chain uses TRBV4-2 and TRBJ1-3, with D possibly TRBD1 on 5 matching bases. Germline V CDR1 and CDR2: LGHNA, YNFKEQ. This CDR3 contains 16 residues. V lost 4 bases, J lost 0 bases, and 13 bases lay in between. CDR3 region: CASSPTDKNSGNTIYF. The CDR3 nucleotides are TGTGCCAGCAGCCCAACGGACAAGAACTCTGGAAACACCATATATTTT.

The rearrangement links TRBV25-1 to TRBJ1-2; D perhaps matches TRBD1 (5 bases). The germline CDR1 and CDR2 sequences are MGHDK and SYGVNS. The V and J ends lost 0 bases and 7 bases respectively, with 9 bases between them. The CDR3 spans 13 residues. CDR3 amino acids: CASSEYSRAGYTF. The CDR3 bases are TGTGCCAGCAGTGAATATTCCAGGGCTGGCTACACCTTC.

The chain combines TRBV6-4 with TRBJ2-1; the match to TRBD1 covers 7 bases. V shed 3 bases, J shed 12 bases, and the junction held 11 bases outside the gene matches. This CDR3 spans 14 amino acids. The germline CDR1 and CDR2 sequences are MRHNA and SNTAGT. CDR3: CASSEDRAGLAQFF. CDR3 sequence (DNA): TGTGCCAGCAGTGAAGACAGGGCGGGCCTGGCGCAGTTCTTC.

The chain joins TRBV9 to TRBJ2-3, with D uncertain. The germline CDR1 and CDR2 sequences are SGDLS and YYNGEE. This CDR3 is 12 amino acids long. Trimming removed 9 bases from V and 1 base from J, with 9 bases in between. Here the CDR3 reads CATDIRTDTQYF. Written as DNA, the CDR3 is TGTGCCACCGACATTCGCACAGATACGCAGTATTTT.

The chain links TRBV29-1 to TRBJ2-2, with D possibly being TRBD1 (6 bases). This CDR3 contains 12 residues. The V gene lost 6 bases and the J gene lost 1 base, with 6 bases spanning the gap. In germline, CDR1 is SQVTM, CDR2 ANQGSEA. CDR3 DNA sequence: TGCAGCGTGGGACAGAACACCGGGGAGCTGTTTTTT. It yields the protein CSVGQNTGELFF.